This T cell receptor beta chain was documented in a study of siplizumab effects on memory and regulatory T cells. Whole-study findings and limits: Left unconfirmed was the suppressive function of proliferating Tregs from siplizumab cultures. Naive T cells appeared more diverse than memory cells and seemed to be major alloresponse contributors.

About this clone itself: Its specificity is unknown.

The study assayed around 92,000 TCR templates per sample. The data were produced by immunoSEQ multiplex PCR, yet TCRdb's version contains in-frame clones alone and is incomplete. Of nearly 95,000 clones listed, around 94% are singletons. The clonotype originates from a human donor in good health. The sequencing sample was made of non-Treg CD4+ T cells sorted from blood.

DNA of the CDR3: TGTGCCAGCAGCAACGGACAGGCTCCCACCGATGAGCAGTTCTTC. This sequence encodes CASSNGQAPTDEQFF. V usage is TRBV7-8 and J usage is TRBJ2-1; 7 positions match TRBD1. Germline assignment: CDR1 SGHVS and CDR2 FQNEAQ. There are 15 residues in the CDR3. Trimming at V came to 5 bases and at J to 8 bases, leaving 12 bases not matched to a gene.